The 26 T cell receptor beta chains listed next were all sequenced from one sample in a study of PD-1 blockade in classical Hodgkin lymphoma. In every patient, relapse followed autologous stem cell transplantation, while exposure to brentuximab vedotin differed. Here immunoSEQ multiplex PCR was the method, and the copy in TCRdb shows in-frame clones only, minus some. The sample holds some 100,000 clones, roughly 89% seen once. Sequenced here: peripheral blood mononuclear cells (PBMCs), sampled before the second cycle of nivolumab. Source of these receptors: a human donor with classical Hodgkin lymphoma.

The chain joins TRBV27 to TRBJ2-1; 12 bases line up with TRBD2. J lost 4 bases, V lost 6 bases, and 4 bases had no gene match. CDR1 is MNHEY and CDR2 is SMNVEV in the germline V gene (reference sequence). This CDR3 spans 15 amino acids. The CDR3 region is CASRSTSGGYNEQFF. The CDR3 bases are TGTGCCAGCAGGTCGACTAGCGGGGGTTACAATGAGCAGTTCTTC.

The chain is built from TRBV19 and TRBJ1-1; D not certain. Germline values: CDR1 LNHDA, CDR2 SQIVND (reference sequence). V was pared by 0 bases and J by 1 base, with 9 bases between. The CDR3 covers 15 residues. CDR3 bases: TGTGCCAGTAGTATAGATTTTTTGGGGAACACTGAAGCTTTCTTT. Encoded protein: CASSIDFLGNTEAFF.

The gene calls are TRBV13 and TRBJ2-4; D remains unclear. The CDR3 is made up of 13 amino acids. Germline CDR1 reads PRHDT; CDR2 reads FYEKMQ (reference sequence). The V gene lost 5 bases and the J gene lost 1 base, with 6 bases spanning the gap. DNA for the CDR3: TGTGCCAGCAGCCCCGGGGCCAAAAACATTCAGTACTTC. It is translated as CASSPGAKNIQYF.

This rearrangement joins TRBV7-8 to TRBJ1-2; a weak D match, TRBD1 (6 bases). V lost 4 bases to trimming and J lost 4 bases, with 19 bases between them. The CDR3 loop spans 16 amino acids. Per germline, CDR1 SGHVS and CDR2 FQNEAQ. The CDR3 DNA reads as TGTGCCAGCAGCTCGCTGCCCCGGGGGGCCGGCTATGGCTACACCTTC. Encoded protein: CASSSLPRGAGYGYTF.

This chain uses TRBV15 with TRBJ1-5; TRBD1 matches at 12 bases. This CDR3 region has 13 residues. V was clipped by 8 bases and J by 5 bases; unmatched bases: 1. The germline V gene has CDR1 LNHNV and CDR2 YYDKDF (reference sequence). The CDR3 loop is CATGDRGHQPQHF. CDR3 in DNA: TGTGCCACCGGGGACAGGGGGCATCAGCCCCAGCATTTT.

This clone has ten or more counts. The genes are TRBV19 and TRBJ2-1; D is possibly TRBD2 (5 bases). The CDR3 sequence is 13 residues long. Germline CDR1 is LNHDA and CDR2 is SQIVND (reference sequence). Trimming took off 7 bases at V and 7 bases at J, with 14 bases between the two ends. The CDR3 is CASTPPGRNEQFF. The CDR3 region has the DNA TGTGCCAGTACTCCCCCGGGGAGAAATGAGCAGTTCTTC.

In DNA form, the CDR3 reads TGTGCCTGGACTGAAATGACAGGTACTTTATATGAAAAACTGTTTTTT. Its translation: CAWTEMTGTLYEKLFF. The rearrangement joins TRBV30 to TRBJ1-4; D might be TRBD1 (6 bases). The ends were cut back, 4 bases at V and 6 bases at J, with 21 bases in the middle. The CDR3 runs 16 residues. Germline lookup yields CDR1 GTSNPN and CDR2 SVGIG (reference sequence).

The V gene is TRBV27, the J gene TRBJ2-1; 7 bases are shared with TRBD2. The V segment lost 3 bases and the J segment 9 bases; nucleotides outside the gene matches: 17. Germline V CDR1 and CDR2: MNHEY, SMNVEV (reference sequence). There are 17 residues in the CDR3. CDR3 in amino acids: CASSLIVGGGFQGEQFF. Here the CDR3 DNA reads TGTGCCAGCAGTTTGATCGTGGGGGGGGGATTCCAGGGTGAGCAGTTCTTC.

This chain's CDR3 is CASSYSIARAAYEQYF. For the CDR3, the DNA is TGTGCCAGCAGTTACTCGATCGCCCGGGCGGCCTACGAGCAGTACTTC. The chain recombines TRBV6-5 with TRBJ2-7; D remains unclear. V lost 0 bases and J 2 bases, leaving 14 bases between the germline ends. There are 16 residues in the CDR3. In germline, CDR1 is MNHEY, CDR2 SVGAGI.

The V gene is TRBV6-4, the J gene TRBJ1-3; D not certain. Germline loops: CDR1 MRHNA, CDR2 SNTAGT. Trimming removed 4 bases at V and 4 bases at J, with 11 bases between. This CDR3 has 14 amino acids. CDR3 coding DNA: TGTGCCAGCAGTGCTCGTTCCTCCGGAAACACCATATATTTT. This codes for CASSARSSGNTIYF.

CDR3 residues: CASSLGMGAFTGELFF. The CDR3 bases are TGTGCCAGCAGCTTGGGCATGGGGGCCTTCACCGGGGAGCTGTTTTTT. The chain combines TRBV5-6 with TRBJ2-2; tentatively, D is TRBD1 (6 bases). CDR3 length: 16 residues. Germline V lookup: CDR1 SGHDT, CDR2 YYEEEE. V lost 0 bases and J lost 4, with 13 bases in between.

The chain employs TRBV6-6 and TRBJ2-2; 7 positions match TRBD2. The CDR3 extends over 14 amino acids. V lost 7 bases and J lost 7; bases outside the gene matches: 9. Germline CDR1 and CDR2: MNHNY and SVGAGI (reference sequence). CDR3 in amino acids: CASNYGGNLGELFF. CDR3 bases: TGTGCCAGCAACTACGGGGGGAATCTCGGGGAGCTGTTTTTT.

The rearrangement uses TRBV6-5 and TRBJ1-5; 7 nucleotides align to TRBD1. The CDR3 has 13 amino acids. Germline-derived CDR1 and CDR2 are MNHEY and SVGAGI. V lost 5 bases, J lost 3 bases, and 1 base stayed unmatched. The CDR3 DNA sequence: TGTGCCAGCAGTACAGGGGACAATCAGCCCCAGCATTTT. Translating it yields CASSTGDNQPQHF.

This chain uses TRBV7-3 with TRBJ1-6; a weak D match, TRBD1 (5 bases). Germline loops: CDR1 SGHTA, CDR2 FQGTGA. Deletions cut 4 bases from V and 8 bases from J, with 12 bases between. This CDR3 is 14 amino acids long. The CDR3 region is CASSSQGSDSPLHF. CDR3 nucleotides: TGTGCCAGCAGCTCGCAGGGATCCGATTCACCCCTCCACTTT.

This chain joins TRBV30 and TRBJ1-5; TRBD1 aligns across 9 bases. The V segment lost 1 base and the J segment 6 bases; nucleotides outside the gene matches: 4. CDR3 length: 14 amino acids. Germline V gene sequence: CDR1 GTSNPN, CDR2 SVGIG (reference sequence). The CDR3 is CAWSGGQGSQPQHF. The CDR3 coding sequence is TGTGCCTGGAGTGGAGGACAGGGGAGTCAGCCCCAGCATTTT. The whole variable domain, filled in from reference TRBV30 and TRBJ1-5, reads SQTIHQWPATLVQPVGSPLSLECTVEGTSNPNLYWYRQAAGRGLQLLFYSVGIGQISSEVPQNLSASRPQDRQFILSSKKLLLSDSGFYLCAWSGGQGSQPQHFGDGTRLSIL.

This clone is categorized as medium-sized (0.01 to 0.1%). This chain links TRBV6-5 with TRBJ1-2; the D gene is possibly TRBD1 (6 bases). Trimming removed 6 bases at V and 8 bases at J, with 19 bases between. Germline-derived CDR1 and CDR2 are MNHEY and SVGAGI. CDR3 length equals 14 residues. The CDR3 DNA reads as TGTGCCAGCAGCTCACAGGGAGGTGGTGCGGGCTACACCTTC. Its translation is CASSSQGGGAGYTF.

The rearrangement links TRBV11-2 to TRBJ2-7; TRBD1 might be the D (6 bases). The CDR3 totals 14 residues. Trimming removed 1 base from V and 1 base from J, with 8 bases in between. Looked up from germline, CDR1 is SGHAT and CDR2 is FQNNGV. The CDR3 region has the DNA TGTGCCAGCAGCTTAGTAGGGGGTTCCTACGAGCAGTACTTC. Its translation: CASSLVGGSYEQYF.

This chain's CDR3 is CASSQGGLPLNIQYF. The CDR3 bases are TGTGCCAGCAGCCAAGGGGGACTCCCCCTAAACATTCAGTACTTC. The chain joins TRBV7-2 to TRBJ2-4; perhaps D is TRBD1 or TRBD2 (6 bases each). This CDR3 region has 15 residues. V was pared by 5 bases and J by 6 bases, with 17 bases between. The germline V gene encodes CDR1 SGHTA and CDR2 FQGNSA.

The chain has TRBV5-1 and TRBJ1-1; weak D call: TRBD1 (6 bases). The CDR3 runs 17 residues. V was pared by 1 base and J by 1 base, with 17 bases between. Looked up from germline, CDR1 is SGHRS and CDR2 is YFSETQ. CDR3 sequence reads: CASSLTGPGLSNTEAFF. CDR3 bases: TGCGCCAGCAGCTTGACAGGGCCGGGTTTATCGAACACTGAAGCTTTCTTT.

The rearrangement uses TRBV2 and TRBJ2-5; D may be TRBD2 (6 bases). Germline V gene data show CDR1 as SNHLY and CDR2 as FYNNEI. This CDR3 region has 11 residues. Trimming took 10 bases from V and 3 from J, leaving 9 bases between them. In DNA, the CDR3 is TGTGCCAACTCGGGAGAAGAGACCCAGTACTTC. It encodes CANSGEETQYF.

This clone has just a few counts. V gene TRBV30 combines with J gene TRBJ1-4, with a possible D match to TRBD1 (5 bases). Germline lookup yields CDR1 GTSNPN and CDR2 SVGIG (reference sequence). Trimming took off 6 bases at V and 7 bases at J, with 18 bases between the two ends. The CDR3 totals 14 residues. For the CDR3, the DNA is TGTGCCTGTAAGCCAGAGACAGCAGCTGAAAAACTGTTTTTT. This gives the protein CACKPETAAEKLFF.

The rearrangement joins TRBV18 to TRBJ2-5; D may correspond to TRBD1 or TRBD2 (6 bases each). The CDR3 consists of 13 residues. Germline CDR1 reads KGHSH; CDR2 reads LQKENI. Trimming took off 10 bases at V and 5 bases at J, with 17 bases between the two ends. The CDR3 DNA follows: TGTGCCACCTCTCCCTACGGGGGCGAGACCCAGTACTTC. Protein product: CATSPYGGETQYF.

This clone has just one count. The chain carries TRBV6-5 and TRBJ1-5; 9 bases are shared with TRBD1. The germline V gene has CDR1 MNHEY and CDR2 SVGAGI. The trim removed 6 bases at V and 6 bases at J, leaving 6 bases unmatched. The CDR3 loop spans 14 amino acids. As DNA, the CDR3 is TGTGCCAGCAGCGTTGGGACAGGGCGTCAGCCCCAGCATTTT. It is translated as CASSVGTGRQPQHF.

This sequence joins TRBV23-1 and TRBJ2-7, with 9 nucleotides matching TRBD1. TRBV23-1 is designated an ORF whose function remains uncertain. The ends lost 2 bases at V and 0 bases at J; junction bases unmatched: 11. The CDR3 spans 18 residues. CDR3 in amino acids: CASSQQGRDRVVSYEQYF. In DNA, the CDR3 is TGCGCCAGCAGTCAACAAGGCCGGGACAGGGTAGTCTCCTACGAGCAGTACTTC.

On this clone itself: At one end, the junction sequence differs from germline, possibly due to a read error. This chain connects TRBV7-2 to TRBJ2-7; maybe TRBD2 (5 bases). Germline lookup yields CDR1 SGHTA and CDR2 FQGNSA. The CDR3 is made up of 13 amino acids. The CDR3, as DNA: TGTGCCAGCAGCCTAGCTTTCCCCTACGAGCAGTACTTC. It specifies CASSLAFPYEQYF.

The DNA for the CDR3 is TGTGCCAGCAGTTATTTTTATGGGGGCAGCAACTATGGCTACACCTTC. Translating gives CASSYFYGGSNYGYTF. The chain is built from TRBV6-5 and TRBJ1-2, with D possibly TRBD1 on 6 matching bases. Germline lookup yields CDR1 MNHEY and CDR2 SVGAGI. Trimming removed 3 bases from V and 2 bases from J, with 16 bases in between. The CDR3 runs to 16 residues.